The 27 T cell receptor beta chains below all came from one sample that was sequenced in a study of shared clonotypes between healthy human individuals. Clones were read by immunoSEQ multiplex PCR, and TCRdb kept only the in-frame ones, dropping some. The sample contains approximately 2.4 million clones, approximately 96% of which appear only once. Source material: naive CD4+ T cells sorted from blood. Described subset: CD45RA+ positively selected. These receptors were obtained from a man younger than 35 in good health.

This chain uses TRBV5-1 with TRBJ2-2; D possibly corresponds to TRBD1 (5 bases). The V and J ends lost 2 bases and 7 bases respectively, with 9 bases between them. CDR1 is SGHRS and CDR2 is YFSETQ in the germline V gene. The CDR3 has 13 residues. The DNA of the CDR3 is TGCGCCAGCAGCTTCACGGACATCGGGGAGCTGTTTTTT. Protein product: CASSFTDIGELFF.

V usage is TRBV10-3 and J usage is TRBJ2-5; D is possibly TRBD1 (5 bases). Trimming took off 6 bases at V and 3 bases at J, with 5 bases between the two ends. The CDR3 runs to 11 residues. Looked up from germline, CDR1 is ENHRY and CDR2 is SYGVKD. The CDR3 DNA is TGTGCCATCAGACAGGAAGAGACCCAGTACTTC. Residues: CAIRQEETQYF.

The genes are TRBV6-6 and TRBJ1-2, with a tentative D call TRBD1 (5 bases). CDR3 length equals 13 residues. The ends were cut back, 6 bases at V and 4 bases at J, with 12 bases in the middle. The germline V gene encodes CDR1 MNHNY and CDR2 SVGAGI (reference sequence). The CDR3 coding sequence is TGTGCCAGCAGGCTCGACAGCCTCTATGGCTACACCTTC. Protein product: CASRLDSLYGYTF.

The chain links TRBV19 to TRBJ2-3; D uncertain. Trimming left V 4 bases short and J 3 bases short, with 14 bases between. Germline CDR1 and CDR2: LNHDA and SQIVND (reference sequence). The CDR3 has 15 amino acids. The CDR3 nucleotides read TGTGCCAGTAGTAAGGGCTCCCGGTGGACAGATACGCAGTATTTT. Its translation: CASSKGSRWTDTQYF. Full variable domain (rest looked up from reference TRBV19 and TRBJ2-3): DGGITQSPKYLFRKEGQNVTLSCEQNLNHDAMYWYRQDPGQGLRLIYYSQIVNDFQKGDIAEGYSVSREKKESFPLTVTSAQKNPTAFYLCASSKGSRWTDTQYFGPGTRLTVL.

V gene TRBV30 combines with J gene TRBJ1-4; TRBD1 aligns across 8 bases. Per the germline V gene, CDR1 is GTSNPN and CDR2 is SVGIG (reference sequence). The V and J ends lost 5 bases and 7 bases, in that order; junction bases with no gene match: 9. This CDR3 spans 14 amino acids. The CDR3 is CAWGVRTGFEKLFF. CDR3 DNA sequence: TGTGCCTGGGGCGTGAGGACAGGGTTTGAAAAACTGTTTTTT. Full variable domain (remainder filled in from reference TRBV30 and TRBJ1-4): SQTIHQWPATLVQPVGSPLSLECTVEGTSNPNLYWYRQAAGRGLQLLFYSVGIGQISSEVPQNLSASRPQDRQFILSSKKLLLSDSGFYLCAWGVRTGFEKLFFGSGTQLSVL.

The V call is TRBV10-3, the J call TRBJ2-7; maybe TRBD2 (7 bases). The germline V gene encodes CDR1 ENHRY and CDR2 SYGVKD. V was clipped by 8 bases and J by 4 bases, with 12 bases between them. The CDR3 totals 12 residues. CDR3 in amino acids: CAIGGAVYEQYF. DNA for the CDR3: TGTGCCATCGGGGGGGCGGTGTACGAGCAGTACTTC.

Comments on this clone: This CDR3 is also generated by other DNA sequences in the sample. This chain connects TRBV6-5 to TRBJ1-1; no firm D call. Germline CDR1 MNHEY, CDR2 SVGAGI. The CDR3 loop spans 14 amino acids. The germline V and J ends were trimmed by 5 bases and 0 bases, with 10 bases remaining between them. Here the CDR3 reads CASSRTGLNTEAFF. CDR3 bases: TGTGCCAGCAGTCGGACGGGCCTGAACACTGAAGCTTTCTTT.

This clone was found a few times. This same CDR3 is encoded by further DNA sequences in the sample. V gene TRBV18 combines with J gene TRBJ2-3; D call uncertain. Germline V gene data show CDR1 as KGHSH and CDR2 as LQKENI. The germline V and J ends were trimmed by 3 bases and 2 bases, with 6 bases remaining between them. The CDR3 spans 13 residues. DNA for the CDR3: TGTGCCAGCTCACCCGCCCTCACAGATACGCAGTATTTT. Translation gives CASSPALTDTQYF.

The rearrangement joins TRBV6-6 to TRBJ1-5; D not certain. Looked up from germline, CDR1 is MNHNY and CDR2 is SVGAGI (reference sequence). This CDR3 region has 13 residues. Deletions cut 3 bases from V and 3 bases from J, with 6 bases between. The CDR3 nucleotides are TGTGCCAGCAGTTATACCCTCAATCAGCCCCAGCATTTT. Protein: CASSYTLNQPQHF.

The sample holds one count of this clone. The chain recombines TRBV5-1 with TRBJ1-1, with 7 bases identical to TRBD1. The CDR3 contains 16 residues. The junction had 6 bases not matched to a gene; V was cut back by 1 base and J by 0 bases. Germline V gene lookup returns CDR1 SGHRS and CDR2 YFSETQ. The CDR3 DNA follows: TGCGCCAGCAGCTTGAGGCCAGGGGGGATGAACACTGAAGCTTTCTTT. Residues: CASSLRPGGMNTEAFF.

The chain carries TRBV9 and TRBJ1-3, with no clear D. In germline, CDR1 is SGDLS, CDR2 YYNGEE. The length of the CDR3 is 18 residues. Trimming removed 0 bases from V and 0 bases from J, with 16 bases in between. DNA of the CDR3: TGTGCCAGCAGCGTAGCTCCCCCCAGTTCGGACTCTGGAAACACCATATATTTT. It encodes CASSVAPPSSDSGNTIYF.

The V gene is TRBV4-3, the J gene TRBJ2-5; 14 bases align to TRBD2. V trimming: 7 bases; J trimming: 1 base; junction bases outside the gene matches: 20. Germline V gene lookup returns CDR1 LGHNA and CDR2 YSLEER. The CDR3 spans 21 residues. The CDR3 here is CASTGAGGQGGTSGSQETQYF. The CDR3 coding sequence is TGCGCCAGCACCGGAGCCGGGGGACAGGGGGGGACTAGCGGGAGCCAAGAGACCCAGTACTTC.

The rearrangement uses TRBV6-5 and TRBJ1-1; D is perhaps TRBD1 (5 bases). V gave up 6 bases and J gave up 5 bases, with 16 bases separating them. The germline V gene encodes CDR1 MNHEY and CDR2 SVGAGI. CDR3 length equals 14 residues. CDR3 nucleotide sequence: TGTGCCAGCAGACGAGCCGGGACTGGGACTGAAGCTTTCTTT. Its translation: CASRRAGTGTEAFF.

As concerns this clone: Other DNA sequences in this sample translate to the same CDR3. The CDR3 is CASSSGTVNYGYTF. In nucleotides, the CDR3 is TGTGCCAGCAGCTCCGGGACAGTAAACTATGGCTACACCTTC. The chain combines TRBV7-2 with TRBJ1-2; 7 bases match TRBD1. The CDR3 totals 14 residues. V gave up 4 bases and J gave up 2 bases; unmatched junction bases: 4. Germline CDR1 reads SGHTA; CDR2 reads FQGNSA.

The rearrangement uses TRBV29-1 and TRBJ2-7, with a possible D match to TRBD1 (5 bases). CDR1 is SQVTM, CDR2 ANQGSEA, per germline. This CDR3 region has 13 residues. The germline V and J ends were trimmed by 7 bases and 5 bases, with 18 bases remaining between them. The CDR3 loop reads CSASRQGNDEQYF. The CDR3, as DNA: TGCAGCGCTTCGAGGCAGGGCAACGACGAGCAGTACTTC.

A remark on this clone: Distinct nucleotide sequences in the sample also encode this CDR3. The chain has TRBV6-5 and TRBJ2-3, with D unresolved. Germline V gene sequence: CDR1 MNHEY, CDR2 SVGAGI. The length of the CDR3 is 14 residues. Deletions cut 0 bases from V and 0 bases from J, with 4 bases between. CDR3 sequence: CASSYSISTDTQYF. CDR3 coding DNA: TGTGCCAGCAGTTACTCGATAAGCACAGATACGCAGTATTTT.

The genes are TRBV2 and TRBJ2-1, with 10 bases aligning to TRBD2. Germline V gene lookup returns CDR1 SNHLY and CDR2 FYNNEI. The CDR3 spans 15 residues. V shed 4 bases and J 4 bases; nucleotides not matched to a gene: 4. CDR3 in DNA: TGTGCCAGCAGTGCTTCTAGCGGGGGATACAATGAGCAGTTCTTC. Protein sequence: CASSASSGGYNEQFF. The complete variable domain, with remaining parts taken from reference TRBV2 and TRBJ2-1, reads EPEVTQTPSHQVTQMGQEVILRCVPISNHLYFYWYRQILGQKVEFLVSFYNNEISEKSEIFDDQFSVERPDGSNFTLKIRSTKLEDSAMYFCASSASSGGYNEQFFGPGTRLTVL.

V and J are TRBV25-1 and TRBJ1-1; perhaps TRBD1 as D (5 bases). Looked up from germline, CDR1 is MGHDK and CDR2 is SYGVNS. This CDR3 region has 16 residues. V shed 2 bases and J shed 0 bases, with 13 bases lying between them. The CDR3 DNA is TGTGCCAGCAGTGAAGCAACAGGAGAGATGAACACTGAAGCTTTCTTT. Protein product: CASSEATGEMNTEAFF.

Concerning this clone itself: This sample also contains other DNA sequences that code for the same CDR3. The genes are TRBV4-1 and TRBJ2-5, with D possibly matching TRBD2 (6 bases). Germline V lookup: CDR1 MGHRA, CDR2 YSYEKL. V lost 1 base and J lost 4, with 7 bases in between. There are 13 residues in the CDR3. CDR3 residues: CASSQVGGETQYF. The DNA of the CDR3 is TGCGCCAGCAGCCAAGTGGGAGGAGAGACCCAGTACTTC.

This sequence joins TRBV2 and TRBJ1-2, with D uncertain. CDR1 is SNHLY, CDR2 FYNNEI, per germline. The CDR3 is 13 residues long. Trimming pared 5 bases from V and 2 bases from J, leaving 9 bases between. The CDR3 sequence: CASSPQENYGYTF. The DNA of the CDR3 is TGTGCCAGCAGTCCGCAAGAGAACTATGGCTACACCTTC.

The V gene is TRBV4-3, the J gene TRBJ1-6; no definite D call. CDR1 is LGHNA and CDR2 is YSLEER in the germline V gene. The CDR3 runs to 16 residues. The V end was cut by 0 bases, the J end by 4 bases, with 10 bases between. As DNA, the CDR3 is TGCGCCAGCAGCCAAGATTTTGGCGGATATAATTCACCCCTCCACTTT. Its translation is CASSQDFGGYNSPLHF.

The rearrangement links TRBV12-5 to TRBJ2-6; possibly TRBD1 or TRBD2 for D (5 bases each). The germline CDR1 and CDR2 sequences are LGHNT and FRNRAP. The CDR3 extends over 16 amino acids. Trimming left V 1 base short and J 1 base short, with 8 bases between. DNA of the CDR3: TGTGCTAGTGGTTTGGCGAGGGGTTCTGGGGCCAACGTCCTGACTTTC. Translation gives CASGLARGSGANVLTF.

This chain uses TRBV10-3 with TRBJ2-5; 9 bases are a match to TRBD1. The length of the CDR3 is 14 residues. The J segment lost 5 bases and the V segment lost 3 bases, leaving 4 bases of the junction unmatched. Germline loops: CDR1 ENHRY, CDR2 SYGVKD. The CDR3 bases are TGTGCCATCAGTGACGGGACAGGGCCGGAGACCCAGTACTTC. It is translated as CAISDGTGPETQYF.

The CDR3 DNA follows: TGTGCCAGCAGTCTCCCCCCCTACAATGAGCAGTTCTTC. Its protein product is CASSLPPYNEQFF. The genes are TRBV2 and TRBJ2-1; no clear D. The V gene's germline CDR1 is SNHLY and CDR2 FYNNEI. This CDR3 spans 13 amino acids. V lost 5 bases, J lost 2 bases, and 7 bases lay in between.

The rearrangement joins TRBV5-1 to TRBJ2-3, with D possibly being TRBD2 (6 bases). V was trimmed by 5 bases and J by 5 bases, leaving 12 bases between them. The CDR3 sequence is 13 residues long. CDR1 and CDR2 from the germline V gene are SGHRS and YFSETQ. Here the CDR3 reads CASSWDSGDTQYF. CDR3 in DNA: TGCGCCAGCAGTTGGGACTCCGGAGATACGCAGTATTTT.

CDR3 bases: TGCGCCAGCAGCCAAGATTCTTCGGGACAGTCTAATGAAAAACTGTTTTTT. Its translation: CASSQDSSGQSNEKLFF. The chain couples TRBV4-3 to TRBJ1-4, with 7 bases that match TRBD1. This CDR3 spans 17 amino acids. J lost 3 bases, V lost 0 bases, and 7 bases had no gene match. Germline V gene data show CDR1 as LGHNA and CDR2 as YSLEER.

The chain carries TRBV2 and TRBJ1-1; D not certain. Trimming removed 6 bases at V and 0 bases at J, with 8 bases between. CDR1 and CDR2 from the germline V gene are SNHLY and FYNNEI. CDR3 length: 13 amino acids. The CDR3 sequence: CASRREMNTEAFF. The CDR3 DNA sequence: TGTGCCAGCAGGAGGGAGATGAACACTGAAGCTTTCTTT.